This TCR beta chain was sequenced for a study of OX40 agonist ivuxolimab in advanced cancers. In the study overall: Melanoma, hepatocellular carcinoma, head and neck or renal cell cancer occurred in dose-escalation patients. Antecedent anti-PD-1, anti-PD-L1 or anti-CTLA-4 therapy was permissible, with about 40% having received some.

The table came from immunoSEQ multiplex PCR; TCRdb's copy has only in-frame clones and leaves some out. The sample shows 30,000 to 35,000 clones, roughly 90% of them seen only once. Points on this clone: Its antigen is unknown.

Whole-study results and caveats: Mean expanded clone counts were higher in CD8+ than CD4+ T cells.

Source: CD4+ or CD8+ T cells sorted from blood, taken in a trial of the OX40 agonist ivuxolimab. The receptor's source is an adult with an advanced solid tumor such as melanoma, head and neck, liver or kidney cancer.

The CDR3 sequence: CASSLDGDHEQYF. The CDR3 DNA reads as TGTGCCAGCAGCTTGGACGGGGACCACGAGCAGTACTTC. This chain uses TRBV7-9 with TRBJ2-7; D might be TRBD1 or TRBD2, each matching 5 bases. The CDR3 is 13 residues long. V lost 3 bases, J lost 5 bases, and 11 bases lay in between. Germline CDR1 and CDR2: SEHNR and FQNEAQ (reference sequence).